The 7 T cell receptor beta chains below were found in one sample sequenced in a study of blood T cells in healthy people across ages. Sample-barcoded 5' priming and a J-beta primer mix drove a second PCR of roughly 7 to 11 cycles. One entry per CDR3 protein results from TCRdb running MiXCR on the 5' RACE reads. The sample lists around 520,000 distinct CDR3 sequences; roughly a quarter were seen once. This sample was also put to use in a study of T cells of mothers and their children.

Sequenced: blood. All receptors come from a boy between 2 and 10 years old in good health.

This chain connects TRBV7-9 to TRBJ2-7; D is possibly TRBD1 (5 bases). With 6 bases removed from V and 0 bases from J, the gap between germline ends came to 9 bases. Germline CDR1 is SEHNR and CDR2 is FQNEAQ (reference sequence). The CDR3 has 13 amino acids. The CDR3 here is CASRPDNSYEQYF. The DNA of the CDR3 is TGTGCCAGCAGGCCGGACAACTCCTACGAGCAGTACTTC. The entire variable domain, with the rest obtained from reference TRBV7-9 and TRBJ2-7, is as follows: DTGVSQNPRHKITKRGQNVTFRCDPISEHNRLYWYRQTLGQGPEFLTYFQNEAQLEKSRLLSDRFSAERPKGSFSTLEIQRTEQGDSAMYLCASRPDNSYEQYFGPGTRLTVT.

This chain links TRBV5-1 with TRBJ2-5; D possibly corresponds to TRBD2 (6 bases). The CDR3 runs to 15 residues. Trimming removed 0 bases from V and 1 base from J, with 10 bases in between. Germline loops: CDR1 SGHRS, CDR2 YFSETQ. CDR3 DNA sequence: TGCGCCAGCAGCTTGGCTTTTAGCGGCCAAGAGACCCAGTACTTC. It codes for CASSLAFSGQETQYF.

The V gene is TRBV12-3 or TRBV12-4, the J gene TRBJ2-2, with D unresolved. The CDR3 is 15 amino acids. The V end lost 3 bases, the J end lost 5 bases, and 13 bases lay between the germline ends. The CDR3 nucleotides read TGTGCCAGCAGTTTTTACGGAACCTTAACCGGGGAGCTGTTTTTT. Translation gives CASSFYGTLTGELFF.

The CDR3 coding sequence is TGTGCCAGCAGCAGATTGAATTACAGGGCTCAGCCCCAGCATTTT. It encodes CASSRLNYRAQPQHF. V usage is TRBV6-5 and J usage is TRBJ1-5, with D tentatively TRBD1 (6 bases). The CDR3 extends over 15 amino acids. Germline V gene sequence: CDR1 MNHEY, CDR2 SVGAGI. V lost 6 bases to trimming and J lost 6 bases, with 18 bases between them.

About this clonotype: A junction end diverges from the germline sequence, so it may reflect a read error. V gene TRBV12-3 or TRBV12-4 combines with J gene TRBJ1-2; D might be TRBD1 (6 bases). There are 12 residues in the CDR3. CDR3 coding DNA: TGTGCCAGCAGTTTCGGGGGGGCGACCGAAGTCTTC. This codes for CASSFGGATEVF.

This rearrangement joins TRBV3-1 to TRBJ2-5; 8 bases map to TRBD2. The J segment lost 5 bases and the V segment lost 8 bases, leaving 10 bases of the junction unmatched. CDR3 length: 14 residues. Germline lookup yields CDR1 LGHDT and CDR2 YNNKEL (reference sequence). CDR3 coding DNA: TGTGCCAGCGGGGCCCGTAGCGGGGTCGAGACCCAGTACTTC. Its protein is CASGARSGVETQYF.

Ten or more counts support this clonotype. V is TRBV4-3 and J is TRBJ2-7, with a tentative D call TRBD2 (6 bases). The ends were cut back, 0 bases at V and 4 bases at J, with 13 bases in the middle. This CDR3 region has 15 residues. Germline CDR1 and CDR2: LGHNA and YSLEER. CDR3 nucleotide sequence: TGCGCCAGCAGCCAAGATCGTTCTAGCGTTTACGAGCAGTACTTC. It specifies CASSQDRSSVYEQYF.